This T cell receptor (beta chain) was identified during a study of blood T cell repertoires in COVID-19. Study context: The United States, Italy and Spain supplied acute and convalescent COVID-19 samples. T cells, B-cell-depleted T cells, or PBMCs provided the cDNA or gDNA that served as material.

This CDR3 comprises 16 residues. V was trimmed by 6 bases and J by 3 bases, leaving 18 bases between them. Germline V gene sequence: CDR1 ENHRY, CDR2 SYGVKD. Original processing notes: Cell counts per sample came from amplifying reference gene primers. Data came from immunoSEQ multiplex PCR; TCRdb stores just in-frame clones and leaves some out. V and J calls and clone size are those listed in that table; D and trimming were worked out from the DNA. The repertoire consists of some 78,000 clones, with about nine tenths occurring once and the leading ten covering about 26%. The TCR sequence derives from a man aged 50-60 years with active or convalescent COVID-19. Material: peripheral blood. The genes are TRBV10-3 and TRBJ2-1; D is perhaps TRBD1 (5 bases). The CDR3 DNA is TGTGCCATCAGAGACATGGCGGACACTCACTACAATGAGCAGTTCTTC. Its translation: CAIRDMADTHYNEQFF.